A single sample gave rise to the 25 T cell receptor beta chains below, sequenced in a study of cytomegalovirus exposure and HLA in healthy donors. Use of 60 Vbeta and 13 Jbeta primers characterized the PCR. Produced via immunoSEQ multiplex PCR; TCRdb's table is partial and in-frame only. The sample holds about 180,000 clones, 80% seen once. Input material: PBMCs. The receptors derive from a man aged 35-49 years in good health and CMV-seronegative.

The CDR3 reads CASSYATDSGNTIYF. CDR3 DNA: TGTGCCAGCAGTTATGCGACTGACTCTGGAAACACCATATATTTT. V gene TRBV6-5 combines with J gene TRBJ1-3; D gene uncertain. This CDR3 is 15 amino acids long. Germline-derived CDR1 and CDR2 are MNHEY and SVGAGI. Between the trimmed V and J ends, which lost 3 bases and 0 bases, there was a span of 9 bases.

V and J are TRBV30 and TRBJ1-5, with 8 bases matching TRBD1. The CDR3 is 14 residues long. Germline CDR1 is GTSNPN and CDR2 is SVGIG (reference sequence). The V and J ends lost 1 base and 8 bases, in that order; junction bases with no gene match: 7. CDR3 protein: CAWSETGAQEPQHF. The CDR3 DNA reads as TGTGCCTGGAGTGAGACAGGGGCTCAGGAGCCCCAGCATTTT.

The rearrangement joins TRBV7-7 to TRBJ1-1; possible D gene TRBD1, 5 bases. Germline V gene lookup returns CDR1 SSHAT and CDR2 FNYEAQ (reference sequence). V was cut by 5 bases and J by 1 base, with 8 bases left in between. CDR3 length equals 13 residues. The CDR3 coding sequence is TGTGCCAGCAGCGCCCAGGGGAACACTGAAGCTTTCTTT. Translated, it gives CASSAQGNTEAFF.

The gene calls are TRBV7-2 and TRBJ1-5; D remains ambiguous. The CDR3 has 16 amino acids. Germline assignment: CDR1 SGHTA and CDR2 FQGNSA. Trimming took 1 base from V and 2 from J, leaving 12 bases between them. In DNA, the CDR3 is TGTGCCAGCAGCTTAGGGGCATTTCCAGGCAATCAGCCCCAGCATTTT. Translating it yields CASSLGAFPGNQPQHF.

This clone was seen a handful of times. This chain joins TRBV5-8 and TRBJ1-5; 9 nucleotides agree with TRBD1. This CDR3 contains 17 residues. J gave up 6 bases and V 5 bases, and 15 bases lay outside the gene matches. Germline lookup yields CDR1 SGHTS and CDR2 YDEGEE. The CDR3 coding sequence is TGTGCCAGCAGTATTGGACAGGGGTCTTTTTTGGGTCAGCCCCAGCATTTT. Translated, it gives CASSIGQGSFLGQPQHF. The full variable domain, rest sourced from reference TRBV5-8 and TRBJ1-5, is EAGVTQSPTHLIKTRGQQATLRCSPISGHTSVYWYQQALGLGLQFLLWYDEGEERNRGNFPPRFSGRQFPNYSSELNVNALELEDSALYLCASSIGQGSFLGQPQHFGDGTRLSIL.

V usage is TRBV7-3 and J usage is TRBJ1-2, with 7 bases identical to TRBD1. J lost 7 bases, V lost 5 bases, and 10 bases had no gene match. The CDR3 covers 14 residues. Germline-derived CDR1 and CDR2 are SGHTA and FQGTGA. This CDR3 reads CASSRGTAPFGYTF. CDR3 sequence (DNA): TGTGCCAGCAGCCGTGGGACAGCTCCTTTTGGCTACACCTTC. Variable domain in full (rest from reference TRBV7-3 and TRBJ1-2): GAGVSQTPSNKVTEKGKYVELRCDPISGHTALYWYRQSLGQGPEFLIYFQGTGAADDSGLPNDRFFAVRPEGSVSTLKIQRTERGDSAVYLCASSRGTAPFGYTFGSGTRLTVV.

The rearrangement uses TRBV7-2 and TRBJ2-2, with 7 bases matching TRBD2. Trimming removed 1 base from V and 1 base from J; junction bases left unmatched: 6. Germline V lookup: CDR1 SGHTA, CDR2 FQGNSA. CDR3 length: 17 amino acids. The CDR3: CASSLVPPSGNTGELFF. CDR3 nucleotide sequence: TGTGCCAGCAGCTTAGTACCCCCTAGCGGGAACACCGGGGAGCTGTTTTTT. Full variable domain (remainder filled in from reference TRBV7-2 and TRBJ2-2): GAGVSQSPSNKVTEKGKDVELRCDPISGHTALYWYRQSLGQGLEFLIYFQGNSAPDKSGLPSDRFSAERTGGSVSTLTIQRTQQEDSAVYLCASSLVPPSGNTGELFFGEGSRLTVL.

The chain combines TRBV7-2 with TRBJ1-6, with 8 bases identical to TRBD1. The V and J ends lost 5 bases and 9 bases, in that order; junction bases with no gene match: 6. Germline lookup yields CDR1 SGHTA and CDR2 FQGNSA. The CDR3 runs to 14 residues. CDR3 coding DNA: TGTGCCAGCAGCCCTTGGACAGGGAGTTCACCCCTCCACTTT. The encoded protein is CASSPWTGSSPLHF.

About this clone itself: Compared with germline, one end of the junction differs, possibly owing to a read error. This rearrangement joins TRBV2 to TRBJ2-7; TRBD1 matches at 7 bases. The germline gives CDR1 SNHLY, CDR2 FYNNEI. The length of the CDR3 is 11 residues. DNA for the CDR3: TGTGCCAGCAGGAGGGACAGTGAGCAGTATTTC. Amino acid sequence: CASRRDSEQYF.

This clone was seen once. This sequence joins TRBV6-1 and TRBJ1-4, with D perhaps TRBD1 (5 bases). Germline V gene lookup returns CDR1 MNHNS and CDR2 SASEGT. The V end lost 1 base, the J end lost 8 bases, and 17 bases lay between the germline ends. The CDR3 totals 16 residues. The CDR3 sequence is CASSEDRETGIEKLFF. The CDR3 nucleotides are TGTGCCAGCAGTGAAGATCGCGAAACAGGAATCGAAAAACTGTTTTTT.

The genes are TRBV7-2 and TRBJ1-1; no reliable D call. V lost 2 bases, J lost 0 bases, and 7 bases lay in between. This CDR3 is 14 amino acids long. Germline V gives CDR1 SGHTA, CDR2 FQGNSA. The CDR3 DNA sequence: TGTGCCAGCAGCTTACAGATCCTGAACACTGAAGCTTTCTTT. Protein: CASSLQILNTEAFF.

This rearrangement joins TRBV7-8 to TRBJ2-5, with D maybe TRBD1 (5 bases). Per the germline V gene, CDR1 is SGHVS and CDR2 is FQNEAQ. This CDR3 is 15 amino acids long. V was shortened by 3 bases and J by 2 bases, with 13 bases between the two germline ends. CDR3 DNA sequence: TGTGCCAGCAGCTTGTGGGGCCAAAGTCAAGAGACCCAGTACTTC. It is translated as CASSLWGQSQETQYF.

The genes are TRBV12-5 and TRBJ1-2; D perhaps matches TRBD1 (5 bases). From germline, CDR1 is LGHNT and CDR2 FRNRAP. The CDR3 is 16 residues long. Deletions cut 0 bases from V and 6 bases from J, with 17 bases between. The CDR3 sequence is CASGLVREGKSDGYTF. The CDR3, as DNA: TGTGCTAGTGGTTTGGTAAGGGAGGGGAAGAGTGATGGCTACACCTTC.

The chain uses TRBV14 and TRBJ2-1, with 9 bases that match TRBD2. Germline trimming cut 4 bases from V and 8 bases from J; bases unmatched to any gene: 9. Germline CDR1 SGHDN, CDR2 FVKESK. The CDR3 consists of 15 residues. Here the CDR3 DNA reads TGTGCCAGCAGCCGAGCCGGGACTAGCTTTTATGAGCAGTTCTTC. Protein: CASSRAGTSFYEQFF. Looking up the rest from reference TRBV14 and TRBJ2-1 gives the full variable domain: EAGVTQFPSHSVIEKGQTVTLRCDPISGHDNLYWYRRVMGKEIKFLLHFVKESKQDESGMPNNRFLAERTGGTYSTLKVQPAELEDSGVYFCASSRAGTSFYEQFFGPGTRLTVL.

The genes are TRBV4-1 and TRBJ1-5; 8 positions agree with TRBD1. The germline V gene has CDR1 MGHRA and CDR2 YSYEKL. V gave up 4 bases and J gave up 3 bases; unmatched junction bases: 8. The CDR3 covers 16 residues. CDR3 nucleotide sequence: TGCGCCAGCAGCCCGCGCCCGGGACAGGTCAATCAGCCCCAGCATTTT. This translates into CASSPRPGQVNQPQHF.

This rearrangement joins TRBV11-2 to TRBJ2-1; 13 bases agree with TRBD2. The germline V gene encodes CDR1 SGHAT and CDR2 FQNNGV. The junction had 6 bases not matched to a gene; V was cut back by 5 bases and J by 8 bases. This CDR3 has 15 amino acids. The CDR3, as DNA: TGTGCCAGCAGCCCGGGACTAGCGGGGTTCGATGAGCAGTTCTTC. Amino acid sequence: CASSPGLAGFDEQFF.

In this sample, this clone turned up a few times. The CDR3 region has the DNA TGCGCCAGCGGAACTCTGCAGGGATCGGGTGAGCAGTTCTTC. Its translation: CASGTLQGSGEQFF. The genes are TRBV5-1 and TRBJ2-1; a possible D gene is TRBD1 (5 bases). This CDR3 region has 14 residues. With 7 bases removed from V and 9 bases from J, the gap between germline ends came to 20 bases. Germline V gene lookup returns CDR1 SGHRS and CDR2 YFSETQ.

The sample holds a few counts of this clone. V is TRBV30 and J is TRBJ1-1, with D possibly matching TRBD1 (6 bases). Germline loops: CDR1 GTSNPN, CDR2 SVGIG (reference sequence). The germline V and J ends were trimmed by 8 bases and 6 bases, with 16 bases remaining between them. CDR3 length: 12 amino acids. The CDR3 bases are TGTGCCCGAATACAGGGTCTTTCTGAAGCTTTCTTT. Protein sequence: CARIQGLSEAFF.

The chain is built from TRBV7-2 and TRBJ2-5; 13 bases are a match to TRBD2. Trimming at V came to 4 bases and at J to 1 base, leaving 3 bases not matched to a gene. The germline gives CDR1 SGHTA, CDR2 FQGNSA. This CDR3 comprises 16 residues. The CDR3 spells CASSWTSGGRQETQYF. The CDR3 nucleotides read TGTGCCAGCAGCTGGACTAGCGGGGGCCGCCAAGAGACCCAGTACTTC.

This chain connects TRBV19 to TRBJ2-3, with 8 bases that match TRBD1. The J segment lost 1 base and the V segment lost 5 bases, leaving 8 bases of the junction unmatched. CDR3 length equals 16 residues. Germline V gene lookup returns CDR1 LNHDA and CDR2 SQIVND (reference sequence). This chain's CDR3 is CASSVTPGQGTDTQYF. CDR3 DNA sequence: TGTGCCAGTAGTGTGACTCCGGGACAGGGCACAGATACGCAGTATTTT.

The V call is TRBV30, the J call TRBJ1-2; weak D call: TRBD1 (6 bases). The germline V gene encodes CDR1 GTSNPN and CDR2 SVGIG (reference sequence). This CDR3 has 13 residues. Between the trimmed V and J ends, which lost 2 bases and 4 bases, there was a span of 11 bases. The CDR3 protein is CAWSPETGYGYTF. The CDR3 nucleotides read TGTGCCTGGAGTCCCGAGACAGGCTATGGCTACACCTTC.

The V gene is TRBV6-5, the J gene TRBJ1-1, with D hard to call. The length of the CDR3 is 14 residues. Germline-derived CDR1 and CDR2 are MNHEY and SVGAGI. Trimming removed 0 bases at V and 5 bases at J, with 10 bases between. CDR3 DNA: TGTGCCAGCAGTTACTCGAAAGGGAGTACTGAAGCTTTCTTT. This codes for CASSYSKGSTEAFF.

A single count supports this clone. This chain's CDR3 is CASSSSLQGTTGELFF. The CDR3 nucleotides are TGTGCCAGCAGCTCGTCCTTGCAGGGGACAACCGGGGAGCTGTTTTTT. The chain combines TRBV5-4 with TRBJ2-2, with D perhaps matching TRBD1 (6 bases). This CDR3 is 16 amino acids long. V was clipped by 3 bases and J by 5 bases, with 17 bases between them. Germline V gives CDR1 SGHNT, CDR2 YYREEE (reference sequence). Filled out from reference TRBV5-4 and TRBJ2-2, the complete variable domain reads ETGVTQSPTHLIKTRGQQVTLRCSSQSGHNTVSWYQQALGQGPQFIFQYYREEENGRGNFPPRFSGLQFPNYSSELNVNALELDDSALYLCASSSSLQGTTGELFFGEGSRLTVL.

The chain combines TRBV19 with TRBJ2-3; 8 bases line up with TRBD2. The CDR3 loop spans 15 amino acids. Looked up from germline, CDR1 is LNHDA and CDR2 is SQIVND (reference sequence). V lost 3 bases and J lost 5; bases outside the gene matches: 7. CDR3 DNA sequence: TGTGCCAGTAGTATCGGCCGGGGGGGCGTAGATACGCAGTATTTT. Translation gives CASSIGRGGVDTQYF.

This clone appeared once. The J gene is TRBJ2-5, the V gene TRBV5-1; D is uncertain. Trimming left V 0 bases short and J 1 base short, with 7 bases between. This CDR3 has 14 residues. Germline values: CDR1 SGHRS, CDR2 YFSETQ. CDR3: CASSLDGFQETQYF. The CDR3 nucleotides read TGCGCCAGCAGCTTGGATGGCTTCCAAGAGACCCAGTACTTC.